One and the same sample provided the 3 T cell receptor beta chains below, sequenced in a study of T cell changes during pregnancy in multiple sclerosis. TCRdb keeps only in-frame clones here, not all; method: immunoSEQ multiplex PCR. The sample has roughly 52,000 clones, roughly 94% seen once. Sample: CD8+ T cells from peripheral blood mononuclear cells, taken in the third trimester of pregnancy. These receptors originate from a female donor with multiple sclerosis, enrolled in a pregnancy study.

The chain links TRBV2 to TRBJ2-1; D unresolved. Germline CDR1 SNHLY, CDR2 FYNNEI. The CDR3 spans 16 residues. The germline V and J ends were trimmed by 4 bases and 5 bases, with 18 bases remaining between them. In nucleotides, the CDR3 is TGTGCCAGCAGTGGCTTCCGCGGTAGCCGGAACAATGAGCAGTTCTTC. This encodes CASSGFRGSRNNEQFF.

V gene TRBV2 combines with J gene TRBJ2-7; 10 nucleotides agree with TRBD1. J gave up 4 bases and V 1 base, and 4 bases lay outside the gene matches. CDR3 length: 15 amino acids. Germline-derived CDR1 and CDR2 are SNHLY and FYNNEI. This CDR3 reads CASSEEDRGGYEQYF. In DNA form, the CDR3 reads TGTGCCAGCAGTGAAGAGGACAGGGGGGGGTACGAGCAGTACTTC.

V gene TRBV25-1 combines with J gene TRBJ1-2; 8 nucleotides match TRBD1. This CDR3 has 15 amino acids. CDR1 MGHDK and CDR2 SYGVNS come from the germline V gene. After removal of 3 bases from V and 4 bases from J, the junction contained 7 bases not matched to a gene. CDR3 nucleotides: TGTGCCAGCAGTGACCCCCCGGGACAGGTCTATGGCTACACCTTC. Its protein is CASSDPPGQVYGYTF.